Described below is a single T cell receptor beta chain sequence and its context. Its antigen is unidentified. V lost 6 bases and J lost 5; bases outside the gene matches: 2. CDR1 is SQVTM and CDR2 is ANQGSEA in the germline V gene. The CDR3 is 12 amino acids. Six healthy women, forming three identical twin pairs, donated samples. Both ends of each TCR cDNA library bore sample-specific barcodes. TCRdb called the 5' RACE reads again in MiXCR, with one record for every CDR3 protein. The table has hundreds of thousands of distinct CDR3 sequences, roughly 30% seen once. The data stem from a study of identical twins' blood T cells. Study summary: Some 12 libraries, six alpha and six beta, gave 45 million to 50 million reads. Findings and caveats of the study: Each donor's most abundant TCRbeta clonotypes shared more CDR3 sequences with her twin than unrelated donors.

The sequence derives from a woman aged 18-49 years in good health. The rearrangement links TRBV29-1 to TRBJ1-1; 11 nucleotides line up with TRBD1. The sample was PBMCs. CDR3 protein: CSVGTGGTEAFF. The CDR3 DNA follows: TGCAGCGTGGGGACAGGGGGGACTGAAGCTTTCTTT.